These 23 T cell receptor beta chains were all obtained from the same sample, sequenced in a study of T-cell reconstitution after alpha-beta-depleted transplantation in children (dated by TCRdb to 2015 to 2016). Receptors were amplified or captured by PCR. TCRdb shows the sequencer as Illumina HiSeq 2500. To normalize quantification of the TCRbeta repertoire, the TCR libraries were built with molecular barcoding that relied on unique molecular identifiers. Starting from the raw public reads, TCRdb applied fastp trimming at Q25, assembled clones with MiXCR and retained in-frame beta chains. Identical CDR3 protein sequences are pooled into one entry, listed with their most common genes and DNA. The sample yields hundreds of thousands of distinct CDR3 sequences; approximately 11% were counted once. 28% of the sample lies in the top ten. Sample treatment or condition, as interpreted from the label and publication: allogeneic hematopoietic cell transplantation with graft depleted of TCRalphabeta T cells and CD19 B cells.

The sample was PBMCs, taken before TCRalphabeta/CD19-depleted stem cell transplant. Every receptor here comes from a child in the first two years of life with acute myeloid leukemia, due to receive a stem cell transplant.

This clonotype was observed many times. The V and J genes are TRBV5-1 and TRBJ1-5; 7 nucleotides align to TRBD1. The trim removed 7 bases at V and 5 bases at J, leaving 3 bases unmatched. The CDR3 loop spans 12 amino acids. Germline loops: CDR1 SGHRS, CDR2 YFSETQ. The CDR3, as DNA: TGCGCCAGCGTGCAGGGGGATCAGCCCCAGCATTTT. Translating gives CASVQGDQPQHF. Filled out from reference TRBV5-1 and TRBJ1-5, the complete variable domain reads KAGVTQTPRYLIKTRGQQVTLSCSPISGHRSVSWYQQTPGQGLQFLFEYFSETQRNKGNFPGRFSGRQFSNSRSEMNVSTLELGDSALYLCASVQGDQPQHFGDGTRLSIL.

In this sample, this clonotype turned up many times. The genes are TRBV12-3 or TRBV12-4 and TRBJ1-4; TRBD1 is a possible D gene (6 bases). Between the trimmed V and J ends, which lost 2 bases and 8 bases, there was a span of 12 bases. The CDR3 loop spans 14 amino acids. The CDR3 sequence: CASSLPQGGEKLFF. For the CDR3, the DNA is TGTGCCAGCAGTTTACCACAGGGTGGGGAAAAACTGTTTTTT.

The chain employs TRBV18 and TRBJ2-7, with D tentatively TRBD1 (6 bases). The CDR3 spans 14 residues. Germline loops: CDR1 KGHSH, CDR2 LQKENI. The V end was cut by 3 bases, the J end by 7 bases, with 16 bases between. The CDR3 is CASSPGQTPGEQYF. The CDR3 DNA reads TGTGCCAGCTCACCTGGACAGACGCCTGGTGAGCAGTACTTC.

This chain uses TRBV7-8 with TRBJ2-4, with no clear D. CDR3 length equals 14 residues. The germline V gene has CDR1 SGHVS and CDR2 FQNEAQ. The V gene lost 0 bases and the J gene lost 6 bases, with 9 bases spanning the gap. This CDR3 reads CASSLADGRNIQYF. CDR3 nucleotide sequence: TGTGCCAGCAGCTTAGCGGACGGCAGAAACATTCAGTACTTC.

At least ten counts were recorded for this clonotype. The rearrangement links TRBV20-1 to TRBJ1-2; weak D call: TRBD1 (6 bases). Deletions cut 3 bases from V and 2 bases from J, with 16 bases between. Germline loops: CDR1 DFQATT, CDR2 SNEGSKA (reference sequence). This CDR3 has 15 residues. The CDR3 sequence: CSASSPYRENYGYTF. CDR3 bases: TGCAGTGCTAGTTCCCCGTACAGGGAAAACTATGGCTACACCTTC.

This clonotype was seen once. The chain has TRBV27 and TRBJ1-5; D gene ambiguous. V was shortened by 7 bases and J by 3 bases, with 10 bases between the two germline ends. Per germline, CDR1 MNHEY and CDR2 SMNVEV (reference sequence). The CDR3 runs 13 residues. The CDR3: CASTGYTNQPQHF. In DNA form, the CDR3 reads TGTGCCAGCACAGGATATACCAATCAGCCCCAGCATTTT.

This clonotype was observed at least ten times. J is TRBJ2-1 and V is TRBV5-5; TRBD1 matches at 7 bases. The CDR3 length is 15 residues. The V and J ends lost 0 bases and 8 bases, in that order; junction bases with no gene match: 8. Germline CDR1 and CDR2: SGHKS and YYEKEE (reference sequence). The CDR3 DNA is TGTGCCAGCAGCTTGGCAGGGGGAGTGAATGATGAGCAGTTCTTC. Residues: CASSLAGGVNDEQFF.

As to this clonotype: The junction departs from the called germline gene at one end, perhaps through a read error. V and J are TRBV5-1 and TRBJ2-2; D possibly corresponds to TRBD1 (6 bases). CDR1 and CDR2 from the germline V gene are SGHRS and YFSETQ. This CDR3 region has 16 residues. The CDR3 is CANSQFGGTNTGELFF. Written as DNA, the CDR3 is TGCGCCAACAGCCAATTTGGGGGCACCAACACCGGGGAGCTGTTTTTT.

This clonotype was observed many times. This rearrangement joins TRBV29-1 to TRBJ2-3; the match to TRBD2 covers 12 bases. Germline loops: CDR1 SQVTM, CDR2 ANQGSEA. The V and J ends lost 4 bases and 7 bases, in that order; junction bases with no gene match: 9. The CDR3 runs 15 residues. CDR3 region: CSVGGLAGWVNTQYF. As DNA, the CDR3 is TGCAGCGTTGGGGGACTAGCGGGCTGGGTGAATACGCAGTATTTT.

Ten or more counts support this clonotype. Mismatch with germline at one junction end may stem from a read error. CDR3 loop: CASSPWDARALHF. CDR3 nucleotide sequence: TGTGCCAGCAGCCCGTGGGACGCCAGAGCTTTGCACTTC. V gene TRBV7-6 combines with J gene TRBJ2-7; D assignment may be TRBD1 or TRBD2 (5 bases each). The CDR3 length is 13 residues. Germline loops: CDR1 SGHVS, CDR2 FNYEAQ.

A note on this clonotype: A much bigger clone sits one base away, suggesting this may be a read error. The CDR3, as DNA: TGCAGTGCTACCCCATTACTAGCGGGATGGGTAGATACGCAGTATTTT. Translated: CSATPLLAGWVDTQYF. The chain has TRBV20-1 and TRBJ2-3; TRBD2 aligns across 10 bases. This CDR3 region has 16 residues. After removal of 4 bases from V and 5 bases from J, the junction contained 12 bases not matched to a gene. From germline, CDR1 is DFQATT and CDR2 SNEGSKA (reference sequence).

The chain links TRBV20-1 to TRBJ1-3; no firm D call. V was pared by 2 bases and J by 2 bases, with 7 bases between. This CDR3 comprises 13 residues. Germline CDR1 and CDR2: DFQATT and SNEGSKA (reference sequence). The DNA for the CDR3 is TGCAGTGCTAGATTTTCCCCTGGAAACACCATATATTTT. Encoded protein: CSARFSPGNTIYF.

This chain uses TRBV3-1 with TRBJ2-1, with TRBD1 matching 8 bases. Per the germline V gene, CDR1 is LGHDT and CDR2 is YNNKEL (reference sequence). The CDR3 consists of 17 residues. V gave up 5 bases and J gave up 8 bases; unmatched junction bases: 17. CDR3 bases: TGTGCCAGCAGCAAACATGGGCGGCAGGGGGCCTTCTATGAGCAGTTCTTC. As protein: CASSKHGRQGAFYEQFF.

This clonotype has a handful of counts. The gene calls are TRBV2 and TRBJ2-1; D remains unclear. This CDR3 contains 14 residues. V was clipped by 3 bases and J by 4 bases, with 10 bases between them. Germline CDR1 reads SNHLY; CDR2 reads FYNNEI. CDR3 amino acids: CASSETSPYNEQFF. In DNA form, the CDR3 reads TGTGCCAGCAGTGAGACATCGCCATACAATGAGCAGTTCTTC.

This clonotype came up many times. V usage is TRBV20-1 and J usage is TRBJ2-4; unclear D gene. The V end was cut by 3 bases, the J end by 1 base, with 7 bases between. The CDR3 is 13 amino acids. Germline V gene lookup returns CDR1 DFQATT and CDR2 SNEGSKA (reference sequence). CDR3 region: CSASWAAKNIQYF. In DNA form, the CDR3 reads TGCAGTGCTAGTTGGGCGGCCAAAAACATTCAGTACTTC.

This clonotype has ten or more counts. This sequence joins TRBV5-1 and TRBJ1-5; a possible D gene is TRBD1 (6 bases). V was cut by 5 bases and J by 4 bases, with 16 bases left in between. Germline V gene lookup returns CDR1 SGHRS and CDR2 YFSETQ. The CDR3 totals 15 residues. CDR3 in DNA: TGCGCCAGCAGTTTAGGGACACGGATAAATCAGCCCCAGCATTTT. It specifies CASSLGTRINQPQHF.

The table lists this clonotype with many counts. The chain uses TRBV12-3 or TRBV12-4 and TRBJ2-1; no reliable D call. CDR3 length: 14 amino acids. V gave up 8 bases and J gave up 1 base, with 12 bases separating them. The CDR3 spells CASAGALSYNEQFF. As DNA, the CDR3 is TGTGCCAGCGCCGGAGCCCTATCCTACAATGAGCAGTTCTTC.

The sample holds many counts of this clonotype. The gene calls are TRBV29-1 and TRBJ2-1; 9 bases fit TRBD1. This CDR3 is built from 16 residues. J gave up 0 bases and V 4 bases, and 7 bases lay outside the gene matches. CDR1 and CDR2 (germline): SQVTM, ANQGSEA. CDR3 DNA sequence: TGCAGCGTTGGCCACCCGGGACAGGGCTCCTACAATGAGCAGTTCTTC. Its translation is CSVGHPGQGSYNEQFF.

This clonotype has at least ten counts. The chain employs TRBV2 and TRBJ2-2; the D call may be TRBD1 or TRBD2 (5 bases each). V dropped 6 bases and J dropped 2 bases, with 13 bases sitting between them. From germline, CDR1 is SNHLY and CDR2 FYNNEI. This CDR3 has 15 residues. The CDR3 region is CASSLRDRNTGELFF. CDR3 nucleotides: TGTGCCAGCAGCCTCCGGGACCGAAACACCGGGGAGCTGTTTTTT.

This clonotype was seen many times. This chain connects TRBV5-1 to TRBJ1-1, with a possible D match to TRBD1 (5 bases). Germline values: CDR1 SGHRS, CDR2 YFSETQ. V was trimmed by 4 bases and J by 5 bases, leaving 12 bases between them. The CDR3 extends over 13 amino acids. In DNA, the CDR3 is TGCGCCAGCAGCCTAGACAGTAAGACTGAAGCTTTCTTT. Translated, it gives CASSLDSKTEAFF.

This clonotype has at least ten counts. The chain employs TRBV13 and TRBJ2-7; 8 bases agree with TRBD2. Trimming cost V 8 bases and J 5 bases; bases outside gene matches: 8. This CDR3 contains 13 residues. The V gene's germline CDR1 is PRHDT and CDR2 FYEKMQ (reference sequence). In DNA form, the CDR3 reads TGTGCCAGCCGGAGAGCGGGAGAACACGAGCAGTACTTC. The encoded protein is CASRRAGEHEQYF.

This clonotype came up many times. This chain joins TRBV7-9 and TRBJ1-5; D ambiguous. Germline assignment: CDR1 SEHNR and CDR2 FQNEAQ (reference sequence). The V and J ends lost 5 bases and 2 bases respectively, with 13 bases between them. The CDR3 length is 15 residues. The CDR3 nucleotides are TGTGCCAGCAGCGCTATAGGGCTTGGCAATCAGCCCCAGCATTTT. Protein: CASSAIGLGNQPQHF. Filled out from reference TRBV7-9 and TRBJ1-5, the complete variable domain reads DTGVSQNPRHKITKRGQNVTFRCDPISEHNRLYWYRQTLGQGPEFLTYFQNEAQLEKSRLLSDRFSAERPKGSFSTLEIQRTEQGDSAMYLCASSAIGLGNQPQHFGDGTRLSIL.

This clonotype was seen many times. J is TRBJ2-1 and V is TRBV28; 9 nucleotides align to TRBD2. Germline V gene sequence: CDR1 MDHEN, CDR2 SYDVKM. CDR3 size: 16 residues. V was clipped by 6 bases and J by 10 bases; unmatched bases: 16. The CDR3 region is CASSPAGEAGGYEQFF. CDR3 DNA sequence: TGTGCCAGCAGCCCCGCCGGGGAAGCGGGAGGCTACGAGCAGTTCTTC.